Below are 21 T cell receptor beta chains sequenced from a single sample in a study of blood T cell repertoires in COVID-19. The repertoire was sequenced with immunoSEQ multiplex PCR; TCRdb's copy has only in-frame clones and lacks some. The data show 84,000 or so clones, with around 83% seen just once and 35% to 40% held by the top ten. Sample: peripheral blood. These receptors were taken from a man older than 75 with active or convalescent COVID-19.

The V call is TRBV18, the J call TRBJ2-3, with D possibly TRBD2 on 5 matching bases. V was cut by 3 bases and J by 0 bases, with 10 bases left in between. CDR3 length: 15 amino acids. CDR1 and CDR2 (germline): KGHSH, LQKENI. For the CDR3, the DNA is TGTGCCAGCTCACCGACGAGGGTTAGCACAGATACGCAGTATTTT. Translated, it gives CASSPTRVSTDTQYF.

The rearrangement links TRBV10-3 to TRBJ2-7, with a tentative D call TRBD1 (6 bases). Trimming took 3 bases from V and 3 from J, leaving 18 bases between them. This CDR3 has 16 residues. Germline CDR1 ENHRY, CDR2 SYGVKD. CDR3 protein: CAISDPPGRGDYEQYF. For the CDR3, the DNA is TGTGCCATCAGTGACCCCCCGGGCAGGGGAGACTACGAGCAGTACTTC.

The CDR3 spells CASRGSGGADEQFF. Written as DNA, the CDR3 is TGTGCCAGCAGGGGAAGCGGGGGGGCTGATGAGCAGTTCTTC. The chain carries TRBV6-5 and TRBJ2-1, with 10 positions matching TRBD2. CDR3 length: 14 residues. V lost 6 bases, J lost 8 bases, and 7 bases stayed unmatched. The germline V gene has CDR1 MNHEY and CDR2 SVGAGI.

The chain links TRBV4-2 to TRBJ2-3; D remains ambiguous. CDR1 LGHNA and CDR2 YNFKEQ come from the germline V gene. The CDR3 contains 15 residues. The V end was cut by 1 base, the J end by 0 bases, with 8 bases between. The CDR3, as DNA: TGTGCCAGCAGCCAAGGACTCGGTAGCACAGATACGCAGTATTTT. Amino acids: CASSQGLGSTDTQYF.

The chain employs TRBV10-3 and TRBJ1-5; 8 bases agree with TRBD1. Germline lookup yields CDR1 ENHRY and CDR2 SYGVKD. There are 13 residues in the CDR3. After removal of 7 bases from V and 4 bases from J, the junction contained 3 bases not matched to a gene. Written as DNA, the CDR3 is TGTGCCATCACCCGGGACAGGAATCAGCCCCAGCATTTT. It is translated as CAITRDRNQPQHF.

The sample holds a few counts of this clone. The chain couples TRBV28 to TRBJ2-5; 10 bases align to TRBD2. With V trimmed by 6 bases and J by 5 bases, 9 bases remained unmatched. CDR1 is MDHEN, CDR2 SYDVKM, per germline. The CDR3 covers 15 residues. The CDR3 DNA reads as TGTGCCAGCAGAAGCGGACTAGCGGCCCGGGAGACCCAGTACTTC. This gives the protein CASRSGLAARETQYF.

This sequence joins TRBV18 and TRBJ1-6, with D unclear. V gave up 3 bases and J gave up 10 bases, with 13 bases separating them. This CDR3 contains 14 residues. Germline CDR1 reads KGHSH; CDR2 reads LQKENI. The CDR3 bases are TGTGCCAGCTCACCGGCTCCGAAATGGTCACCCCTCCACTTT. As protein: CASSPAPKWSPLHF.

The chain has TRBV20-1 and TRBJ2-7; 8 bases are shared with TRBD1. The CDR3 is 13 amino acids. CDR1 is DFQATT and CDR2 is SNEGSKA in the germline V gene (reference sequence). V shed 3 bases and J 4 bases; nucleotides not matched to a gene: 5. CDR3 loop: CSASTGQGYEQYF. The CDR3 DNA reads TGCAGTGCTAGTACCGGACAGGGATACGAGCAGTACTTC.

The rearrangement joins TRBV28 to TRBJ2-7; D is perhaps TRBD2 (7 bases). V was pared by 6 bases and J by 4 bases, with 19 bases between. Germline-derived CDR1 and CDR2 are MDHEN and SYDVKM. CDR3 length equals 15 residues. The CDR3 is CASRPEGRGHYEQYF. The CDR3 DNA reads TGTGCCAGCAGACCCGAGGGGCGGGGGCATTACGAGCAGTACTTC. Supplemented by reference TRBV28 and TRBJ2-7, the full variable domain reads DVKVTQSSRYLVKRTGEKVFLECVQDMDHENMFWYRQDPGLGLRLIYFSYDVKMKEKGDIPEGYSVSREKKERFSLILESASTNQTSMYLCASRPEGRGHYEQYFGPGTRLTVT.

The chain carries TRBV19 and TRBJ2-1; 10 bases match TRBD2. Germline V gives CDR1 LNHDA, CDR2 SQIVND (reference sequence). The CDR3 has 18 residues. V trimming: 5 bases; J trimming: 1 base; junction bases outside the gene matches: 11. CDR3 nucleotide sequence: TGTGCCAGTAGTCCGGGACTAGCGCTTGTTTTGTCCTACAATGAGCAGTTCTTC. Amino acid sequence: CASSPGLALVLSYNEQFF.

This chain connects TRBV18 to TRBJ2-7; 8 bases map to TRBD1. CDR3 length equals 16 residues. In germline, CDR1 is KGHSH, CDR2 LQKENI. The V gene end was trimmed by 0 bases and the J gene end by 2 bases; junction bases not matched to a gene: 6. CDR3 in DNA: TGTGCCAGCTCACCACCAGGGACAGGAAGCCCCTACGAGCAGTACTTC. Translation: CASSPPGTGSPYEQYF.

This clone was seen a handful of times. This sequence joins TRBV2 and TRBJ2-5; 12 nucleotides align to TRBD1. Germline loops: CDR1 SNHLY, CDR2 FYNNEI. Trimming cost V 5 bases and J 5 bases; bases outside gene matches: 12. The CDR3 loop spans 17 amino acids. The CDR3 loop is CASSRTGTGGGEETQYF. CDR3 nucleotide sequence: TGTGCCAGCAGTCGTACCGGGACAGGGGGCGGGGAGGAGACCCAGTACTTC.

CDR3 amino acids: CAIRDTKNEKLFF. DNA of the CDR3: TGTGCCATCCGGGACACTAAAAATGAAAAACTGTTTTTT. This sequence joins TRBV6-5 and TRBJ1-4, with D possibly matching TRBD1 (6 bases). V dropped 10 bases and J dropped 5 bases, with 14 bases sitting between them. Germline CDR1 MNHEY, CDR2 SVGAGI. CDR3 length equals 13 residues.

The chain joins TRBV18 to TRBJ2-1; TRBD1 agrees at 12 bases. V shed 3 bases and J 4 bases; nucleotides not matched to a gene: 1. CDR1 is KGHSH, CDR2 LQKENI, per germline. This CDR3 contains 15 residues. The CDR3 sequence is CASSPGQGAYNEQFF. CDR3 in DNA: TGTGCCAGCTCACCGGGACAGGGGGCATACAATGAGCAGTTCTTC.

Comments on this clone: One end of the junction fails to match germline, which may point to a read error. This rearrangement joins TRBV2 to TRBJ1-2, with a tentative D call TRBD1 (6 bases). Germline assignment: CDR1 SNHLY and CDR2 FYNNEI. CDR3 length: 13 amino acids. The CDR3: CASSDTGNYVYTF. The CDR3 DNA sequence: TGTGCCAGCAGCGATACAGGGAACTATGTCTACACCTTC. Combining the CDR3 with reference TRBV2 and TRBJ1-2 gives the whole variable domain EPEVTQTPSHQVTQMGQEVILRCVPISNHLYFYWYRQILGQKVEFLVSFYNNEISEKSEIFDDQFSVERPDGSNFTLKIRSTKLEDSAMYFCASSDTGNYVYTFGSGTRLTVV.

The CDR3 spells CASGRDGSGANVLTF. The CDR3 nucleotides are TGCGCCAGCGGCAGGGATGGATCTGGGGCCAACGTCCTGACTTTC. V and J are TRBV5-1 and TRBJ2-6, with D possibly being TRBD1 (5 bases). This CDR3 contains 15 residues. V was trimmed by 7 bases and J by 1 base, leaving 12 bases between them. Germline V gene lookup returns CDR1 SGHRS and CDR2 YFSETQ.

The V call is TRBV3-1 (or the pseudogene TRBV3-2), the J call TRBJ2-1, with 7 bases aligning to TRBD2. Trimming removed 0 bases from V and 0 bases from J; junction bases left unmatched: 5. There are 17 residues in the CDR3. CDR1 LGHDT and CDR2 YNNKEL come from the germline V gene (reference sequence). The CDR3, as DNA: TGTGCCAGCAGCCAAGATATGGGGGGGAGCTCCTACAATGAGCAGTTCTTC. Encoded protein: CASSQDMGGSSYNEQFF.

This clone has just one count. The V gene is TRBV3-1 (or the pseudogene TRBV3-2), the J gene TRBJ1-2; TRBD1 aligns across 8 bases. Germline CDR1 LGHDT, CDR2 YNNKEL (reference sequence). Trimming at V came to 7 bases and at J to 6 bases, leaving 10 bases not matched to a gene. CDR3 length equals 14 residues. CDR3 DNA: TGTGCCAGCAACAGGGGGGAGGGAGAAAATGGCTACACCTTC. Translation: CASNRGEGENGYTF.

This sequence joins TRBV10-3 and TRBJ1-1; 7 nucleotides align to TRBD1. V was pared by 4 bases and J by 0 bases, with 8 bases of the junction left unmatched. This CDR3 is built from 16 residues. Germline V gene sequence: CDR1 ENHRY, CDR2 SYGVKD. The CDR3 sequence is CAISAGQGDLNTEAFF. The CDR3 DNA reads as TGTGCCATCAGTGCGGGGCAGGGGGATTTGAACACTGAAGCTTTCTTT.

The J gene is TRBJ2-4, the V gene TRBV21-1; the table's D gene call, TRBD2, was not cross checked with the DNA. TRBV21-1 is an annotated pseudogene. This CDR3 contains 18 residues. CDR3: CASSSQRRLAVAKNIQYF. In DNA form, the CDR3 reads TGTGCCAGCAGCTCGCAACGGAGACTAGCGGTAGCCAAAAACATTCAGTACTTC.

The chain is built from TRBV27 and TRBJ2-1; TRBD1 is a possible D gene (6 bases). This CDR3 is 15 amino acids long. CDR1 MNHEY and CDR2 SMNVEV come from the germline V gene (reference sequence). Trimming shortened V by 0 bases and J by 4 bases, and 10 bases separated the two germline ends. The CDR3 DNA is TGTGCCAGCAGTTTATCGGCAGGGGCGTACAATGAGCAGTTCTTC. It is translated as CASSLSAGAYNEQFF.